This paragraph reports one TCR beta chain. Antigen specificity is unknown. The data derive from a study of identical twins. Whole-study findings and limits: The models gave estimates that fell short of the out-of-frame TCR alpha sharing seen in monozygotic twins. Among out-of-frame alpha sequences shared by twins, low generation probability occurred in excess.

TCRdb analysed the 5' RACE reads with MiXCR anew, one entry per CDR3 protein. The repertoire includes roughly 690,000 distinct CDR3 sequences, less than 25% of them detected once, and 4.3% sits in the top ten. These same data were also listed under a study on T cells expressing NK-cell markers. That paper states: Sorted CD3+CD56-NKG2C+, CD3+CD56+NKG2C- and CD3+CD56+NKG2C+ T cells were the source of the TCR beta repertoires.

The source of this sequence is a woman in her late teens or twenties in good health. The specimen was PBMCs.

CDR3 DNA sequence: TGCAGTGCTAGAGTTCTTGGGGGATGGGTCACAGATACGCAGTATTTT. Encoded protein: CSARVLGGWVTDTQYF. The V gene is TRBV20-1, the J gene TRBJ2-3, with D perhaps matching TRBD1 or TRBD2 (5 bases each). Germline assignment: CDR1 DFQATT and CDR2 SNEGSKA (reference sequence). The CDR3 length is 16 residues. V gave up 1 base and J gave up 2 bases, with 16 bases separating them.